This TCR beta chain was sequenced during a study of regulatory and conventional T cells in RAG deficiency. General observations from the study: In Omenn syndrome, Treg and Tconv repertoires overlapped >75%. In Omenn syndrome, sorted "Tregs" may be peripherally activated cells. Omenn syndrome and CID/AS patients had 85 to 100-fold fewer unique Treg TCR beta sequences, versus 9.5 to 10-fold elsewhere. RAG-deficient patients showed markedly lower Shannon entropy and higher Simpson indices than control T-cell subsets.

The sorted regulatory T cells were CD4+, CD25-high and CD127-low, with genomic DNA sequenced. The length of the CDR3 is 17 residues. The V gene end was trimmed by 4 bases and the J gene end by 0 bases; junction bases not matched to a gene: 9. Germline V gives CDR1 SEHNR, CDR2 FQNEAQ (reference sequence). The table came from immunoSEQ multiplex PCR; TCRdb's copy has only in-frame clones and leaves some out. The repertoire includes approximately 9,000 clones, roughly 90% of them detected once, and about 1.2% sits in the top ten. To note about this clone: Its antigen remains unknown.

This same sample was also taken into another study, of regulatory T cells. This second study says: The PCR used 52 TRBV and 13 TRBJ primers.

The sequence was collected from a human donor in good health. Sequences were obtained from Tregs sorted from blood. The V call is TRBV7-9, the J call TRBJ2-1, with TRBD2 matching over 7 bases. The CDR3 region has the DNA TGTGCCAGCAGCTCTCCTTCGGGCGGGAGCTCCTACAATGAGCAGTTCTTC. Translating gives CASSSPSGGSSYNEQFF. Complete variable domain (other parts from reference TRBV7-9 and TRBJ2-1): DTGVSQNPRHKITKRGQNVTFRCDPISEHNRLYWYRQTLGQGPEFLTYFQNEAQLEKSRLLSDRFSAERPKGSFSTLEIQRTEQGDSAMYLCASSSPSGGSSYNEQFFGPGTRLTVL.